This T cell receptor (beta chain) derives from a study of T-cell memory formation after mild COVID-19. The study, taken as a whole, reports: Among contracting clones, CD4+ were mainly CM/EM and CD8+ enriched in EMRA.

Between the trimmed V and J ends, which lost 0 bases and 0 bases, there was a span of 11 bases. The V gene's germline CDR1 is MGHRA and CDR2 YSYEKL. The CDR3 runs 16 residues. A note on this clonotype: Its matching antigen is unknown.

5'RACE with constant-segment primers yielded barcoded, UMI-tagged TCR alpha and TCR beta cDNA libraries. TCRdb re-analysed the 5' RACE reads in MiXCR, keeping a single row per CDR3 protein. The sample holds 150,000 to 200,000 distinct CDR3 sequences, about 15% seen once. The chain uses TRBV4-1 and TRBJ1-1; D gene unclear. The clonotype originates from an adult woman who had mild COVID-19 (a few samples of this study predate the infection). Cell type and time point are not known. The sample consisted of PBMCs or a T cell subset sorted from them (not recorded which). CDR3 protein: CASSQDQLEMNTEAFF. For the CDR3, the DNA is TGCGCCAGCAGCCAAGATCAGTTAGAGATGAACACTGAAGCTTTCTTT.